A selection of T cell receptor beta chains follows, all from one sample in a study of blood T cells in healthy people across ages. MiXCR was run by TCRdb on the 5' RACE reads, yielding one entry per CDR3 protein. The sample lists 590,000 or so distinct CDR3 sequences, about 30% occurring once. The sequencing sample was made of blood. These receptors all stem from an elderly woman in good health. Each CDR3 is given with its conserved first and last residue. Each record gives: CDR3 DNA, CDR3 protein, CDR3 length, clone size, J gene, D gene, V gene. A D gene is named only where the DNA matches it firmly. Not every row has a clone size; where given, it reads once, few, many or a size class.

TGTGCCTGGGGACAGGGTACGCGCTACACCTTC | CAWGQGTRYTF | 11 | - | TRBJ1-2 | TRBD1 | TRBV30
TGCGCCAGCAGCCACAGTATACAGGGATCGCAGACCCAGTACTTC | CASSHSIQGSQTQYF | 15 | once | TRBJ2-5 | - | TRBV7-9
TGTGCCAGCAGCTTTAGGGGTTCTGAAGGACTAAGAGGCTACACCTTC | CASSFRGSEGLRGYTF | 16 | few | TRBJ1-2 | - | TRBV7-2
TGTGCCAGCAGCTCTAGCGGGGGCTCCTACGAGCAGTACTTC | CASSSSGGSYEQYF | 14 | many | TRBJ2-7 | TRBD2 | TRBV5-1
TGTGCCAGCAGCCAAGGTTCGGGACGGAACACTGAAGCTTTCTTT | CASSQGSGRNTEAFF | 15 | few | TRBJ1-1 | - | TRBV3-1
TGTGCCAGCAGCCAAGACTTAGAAATATGGGGAGGGAACACTGAAGCTTTCTTT | CASSQDLEIWGGNTEAFF | 18 | - | TRBJ1-1 | - | TRBV4-2
TGCAGCGTTGAAGCGGGGGGGACAGATACGCAGTATTTT | CSVEAGGTDTQYF | 13 | many | TRBJ2-3 | TRBD2 | TRBV29-1
TGCGCCAGCAGCACGGCCGGGACTAGGAACAATGAGCAGTTCTTC | CASSTAGTRNNEQFF | 15 | many | TRBJ2-1 | TRBD2 | TRBV5-1
TGTGCCAGCAGCCAAGCGGCGACCGGGGAGCTGTTTTTT | CASSQAATGELFF | 13 | - | TRBJ2-2 | - | TRBV14
TGCAGTGCTAGACTAGCGGGGGGGAACACAGATACGCAGTATTTT | CSARLAGGNTDTQYF | 15 | many | TRBJ2-3 | TRBD2 | TRBV20-1
TGTGCCAGCAGGGGGATCACTGAAGCTTTCTTT | CASRGITEAFF | 11 | - | TRBJ1-1 | - | TRBV6-5
TGCAGTGCTAGGCCCCAGGGGCAGGAGACCGGGGAGCTGTTTTTT | CSARPQGQETGELFF | 15 | - | TRBJ2-2 | - | TRBV20-1
TGTGCCTGGAGACCACAAACAGGGGAGATGGGAAACACCATATATTTT | CAWRPQTGEMGNTIYF | 16 | - | TRBJ1-3 | TRBD1 | TRBV30
TGTGCCAGCAGCTTCTCGACTAGCGGGGATGAGCAGTTCTTC | CASSFSTSGDEQFF | 14 | many | TRBJ2-1 | TRBD2 | TRBV7-2
TGTGCCAGCAGTTATGTGGGCCAGGGCACAGATACGCAGTATTTT | CASSYVGQGTDTQYF | 15 | once | TRBJ2-3 | - | TRBV27
TGTGCCAGCAGTTACAGGGCGAGCTCCTATAATTCACCCCTCCACTTT | CASSYRASSYNSPLHF | 16 | - | TRBJ1-6 | - | TRBV6-2/TRBV6-3
TGCAGCGCCCTCCGGGGCAGTAATTCACCCCTCCACTTT | CSALRGSNSPLHF | 13 | many | TRBJ1-6 | - | TRBV29-1
TGTGCCAGCATTCAGGGGCGGGTGAGCGCAGATACGCAGTATTTT | CASIQGRVSADTQYF | 15 | - | TRBJ2-3 | - | TRBV12-3/TRBV12-4
TGTGCCAGCAACCTAACTCCGGGACAGGGAGGTGGCTACACCTTC | CASNLTPGQGGGYTF | 15 | many | TRBJ1-2 | TRBD1 | TRBV5-6
TGTGCCAGCAGCTCCCAGGGCTCATTTACCTATAATTCACCCCTCCACTTT | CASSSQGSFTYNSPLHF | 17 | - | TRBJ1-6 | - | TRBV14
TGTGCCAGCAGTGAACTGCGAGGGCGTAGTGAAAAACTGTTTTTT | CASSELRGRSEKLFF | 15 | - | TRBJ1-4 | - | TRBV2
TGTGCCAGCAGCGGGCGCGGGAAGAAACAATTGAGCGGCTACACCTTC | CASSGRGKKQLSGYTF | 16 | many | TRBJ1-2 | - | TRBV6-5
TGTGCCAGCAGGACCCAGGGACTGACCTACAATGAGCAGTTCTTC | CASRTQGLTYNEQFF | 15 | few | TRBJ2-1 | - | TRBV2
TGTGCCAGCTCACCTGGGACGGAGGGCTACACCTTC | CASSPGTEGYTF | 12 | many | TRBJ1-2 | - | TRBV18
TGTGCCAGCAGCTCCCCGGGGGGGCGCGATGAGCAGTTCTTC | CASSSPGGRDEQFF | 14 | - | TRBJ2-1 | TRBD2 | TRBV7-3
TGTGCCAGCAGCCGCGGAGAGGGGGGCGTTAACTATGGCTACACCTTC | CASSRGEGGVNYGYTF | 16 | - | TRBJ1-2 | - | TRBV4-2
TGTGCCAGCAGCTTAGAGACTAGCGGGTATAGCACAGATACGCAGTATTTT | CASSLETSGYSTDTQYF | 17 | few | TRBJ2-3 | TRBD2 | TRBV7-8
TGTGCCAGCAGCCCATCCGCCCGCGAGCAGTACTTC | CASSPSAREQYF | 12 | - | TRBJ2-7 | - | TRBV7-8
TGTGCCAGCAGTTTATCGAACAGGGTTGGTGGCTACACCTTC | CASSLSNRVGGYTF | 14 | many | TRBJ1-2 | - | TRBV27
TGCGCCAGCAGAGAAGAACAGCGTTCACCCCTCCACTTT | CASREEQRSPLHF | 13 | many | TRBJ1-6 | - | TRBV5-1